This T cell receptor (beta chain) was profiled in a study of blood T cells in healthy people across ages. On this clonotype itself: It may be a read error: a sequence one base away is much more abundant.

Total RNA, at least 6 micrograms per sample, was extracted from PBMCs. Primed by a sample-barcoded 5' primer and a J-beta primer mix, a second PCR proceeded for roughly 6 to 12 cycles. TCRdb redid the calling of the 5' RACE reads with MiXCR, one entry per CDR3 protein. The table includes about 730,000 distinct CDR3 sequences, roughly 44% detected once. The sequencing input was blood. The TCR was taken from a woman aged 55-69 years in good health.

CDR3 amino acids: CASVRGPERTQYF. The CDR3 DNA follows: TGTGCCAGCGTGCGGGGGCCTGAAAGGACCCAGTACTTC. The rearrangement joins TRBV12-3 or TRBV12-4 to TRBJ2-7; a possible D gene is TRBD2 (7 bases). The J call may be faulty, since TRBJ2-5 better matches the DNA end. CDR3 size: 13 residues.